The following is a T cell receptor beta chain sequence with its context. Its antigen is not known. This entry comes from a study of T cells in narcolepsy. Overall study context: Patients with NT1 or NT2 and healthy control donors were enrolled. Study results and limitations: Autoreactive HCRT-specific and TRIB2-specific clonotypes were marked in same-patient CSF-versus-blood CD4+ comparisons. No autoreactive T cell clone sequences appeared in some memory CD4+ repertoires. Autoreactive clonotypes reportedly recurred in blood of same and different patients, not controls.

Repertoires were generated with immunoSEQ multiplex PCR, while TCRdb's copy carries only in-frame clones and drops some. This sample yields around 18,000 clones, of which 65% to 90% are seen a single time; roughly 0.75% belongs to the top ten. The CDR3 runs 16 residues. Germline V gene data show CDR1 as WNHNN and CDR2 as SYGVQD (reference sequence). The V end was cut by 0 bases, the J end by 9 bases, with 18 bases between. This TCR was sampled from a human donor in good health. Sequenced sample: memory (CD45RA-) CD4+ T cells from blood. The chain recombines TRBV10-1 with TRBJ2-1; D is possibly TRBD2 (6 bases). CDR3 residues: CASSESKGTSVAEQFF. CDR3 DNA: TGCGCCAGCAGTGAGTCGAAAGGGACTTCCGTCGCTGAGCAGTTCTTC.